This T cell receptor (beta chain) was sequenced during a study of beta chain features in type 1 diabetes. Overall study context: Age, gender, cell numbers and subset yield matched between patients and controls. All of the samples together had 107,917,701 sorted cells examined.

In this sample, this clone turned up a few times. As yet, its antigen is unknown. Study-wide findings and caveats: Type 1 diabetes patients had fewer VDJ junction insertions and more deletions.

V was cut by 1 base and J by 0 bases, with 7 bases left in between. CDR3 length: 15 amino acids. Germline loops: CDR1 SGHTA, CDR2 FQGNSA. The investigators reverse transcribed all of the isolated RNA, so they sequenced expressed TCRB transcripts. Repertoires were generated with immunoSEQ multiplex PCR, while TCRdb's copy carries only in-frame clones and drops some. Of under 400,000 clones in the sample, 11% to 15% were seen once. The source material was central memory CD4+ T cells from blood. The chain uses TRBV7-2 and TRBJ1-3; D not certain. The sequence was collected from a man aged 25 to 40 in good health. CDR3 bases: TGTGCCAGCAGCTTAGTAGAATCCTCTGGAAACACCATATATTTT. Translated: CASSLVESSGNTIYF.